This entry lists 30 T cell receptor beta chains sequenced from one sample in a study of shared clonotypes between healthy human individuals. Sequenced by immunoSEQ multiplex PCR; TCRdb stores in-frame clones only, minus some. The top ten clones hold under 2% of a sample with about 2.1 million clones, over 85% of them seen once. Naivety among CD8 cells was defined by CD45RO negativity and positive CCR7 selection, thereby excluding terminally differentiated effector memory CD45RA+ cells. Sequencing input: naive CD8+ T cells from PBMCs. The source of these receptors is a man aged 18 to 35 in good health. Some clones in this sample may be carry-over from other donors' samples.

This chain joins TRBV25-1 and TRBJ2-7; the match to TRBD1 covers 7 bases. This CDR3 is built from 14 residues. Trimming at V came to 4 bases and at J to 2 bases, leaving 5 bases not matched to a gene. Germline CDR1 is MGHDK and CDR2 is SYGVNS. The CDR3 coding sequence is TGTGCCAGCAGTGCTTACAGGGGAACCTACGAGCAGTACTTC. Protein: CASSAYRGTYEQYF.

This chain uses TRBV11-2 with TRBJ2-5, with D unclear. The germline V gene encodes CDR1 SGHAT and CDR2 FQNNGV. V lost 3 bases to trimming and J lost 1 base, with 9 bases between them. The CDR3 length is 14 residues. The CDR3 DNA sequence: TGTGCCAGCAGCTTCCTCCAGAGCCAAGAGACCCAGTACTTC. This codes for CASSFLQSQETQYF. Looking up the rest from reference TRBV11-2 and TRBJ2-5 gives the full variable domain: EAGVAQSPRYKIIEKRQSVAFWCNPISGHATLYWYQQILGQGPKLLIQFQNNGVVDDSQLPKDRFSAERLKGVDSTLKIQPAKLEDSAVYLCASSFLQSQETQYFGPGTRLLVL.

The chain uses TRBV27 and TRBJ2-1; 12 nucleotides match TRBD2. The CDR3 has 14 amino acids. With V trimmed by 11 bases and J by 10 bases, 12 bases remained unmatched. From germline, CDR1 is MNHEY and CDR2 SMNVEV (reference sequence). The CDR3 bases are TGTGCCGCAGGGAGGCTAGCGGGAGGGGGGGAGCAGTTCTTC. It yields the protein CAAGRLAGGGEQFF.

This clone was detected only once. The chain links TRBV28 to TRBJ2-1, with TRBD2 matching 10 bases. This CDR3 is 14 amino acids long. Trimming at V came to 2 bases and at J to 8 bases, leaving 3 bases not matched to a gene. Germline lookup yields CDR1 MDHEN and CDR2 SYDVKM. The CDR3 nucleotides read TGTGCCAGCAGTTTACTAGCGGGAGTGCATGAGCAGTTCTTC. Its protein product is CASSLLAGVHEQFF.

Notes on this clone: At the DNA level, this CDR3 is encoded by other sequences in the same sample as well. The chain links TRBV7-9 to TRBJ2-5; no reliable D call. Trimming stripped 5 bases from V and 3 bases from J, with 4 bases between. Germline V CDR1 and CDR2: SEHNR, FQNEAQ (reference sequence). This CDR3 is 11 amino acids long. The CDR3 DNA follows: TGTGCCAGCAGCCAAAAAGAGACCCAGTACTTC. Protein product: CASSQKETQYF.

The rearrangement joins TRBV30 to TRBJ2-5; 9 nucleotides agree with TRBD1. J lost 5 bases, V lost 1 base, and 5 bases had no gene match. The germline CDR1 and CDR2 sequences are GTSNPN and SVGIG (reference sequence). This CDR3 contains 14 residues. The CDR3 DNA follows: TGTGCCTGGAGTGAAACAGGGGGCCGGGAGACCCAGTACTTC. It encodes CAWSETGGRETQYF.

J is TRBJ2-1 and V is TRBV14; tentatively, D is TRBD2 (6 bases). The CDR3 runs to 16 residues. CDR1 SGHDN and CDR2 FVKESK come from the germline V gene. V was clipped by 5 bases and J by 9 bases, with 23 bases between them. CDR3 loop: CASSSISGVPRGEQFF. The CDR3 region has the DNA TGTGCCAGCAGCTCCATCTCGGGGGTTCCACGGGGTGAGCAGTTCTTC.

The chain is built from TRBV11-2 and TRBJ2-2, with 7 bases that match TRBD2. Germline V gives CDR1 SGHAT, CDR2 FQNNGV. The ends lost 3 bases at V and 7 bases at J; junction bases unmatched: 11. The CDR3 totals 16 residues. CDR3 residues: CASSFPDGRQGGELFF. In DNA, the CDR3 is TGTGCCAGCAGCTTCCCCGACGGGAGGCAGGGCGGGGAGCTGTTTTTT.

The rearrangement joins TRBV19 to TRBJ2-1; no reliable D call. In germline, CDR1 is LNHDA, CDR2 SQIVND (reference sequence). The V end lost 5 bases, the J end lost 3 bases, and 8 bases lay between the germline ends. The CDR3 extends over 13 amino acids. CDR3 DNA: TGTGCCAGTAGTCCCTCCATCTACAATGAGCAGTTCTTC. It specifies CASSPSIYNEQFF.

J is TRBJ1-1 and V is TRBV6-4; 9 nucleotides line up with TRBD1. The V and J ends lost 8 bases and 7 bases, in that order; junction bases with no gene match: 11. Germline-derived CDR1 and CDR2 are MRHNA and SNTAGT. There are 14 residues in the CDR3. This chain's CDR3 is CASGPDRGICEAFF. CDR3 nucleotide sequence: TGTGCCAGCGGTCCGGACAGGGGTATTTGTGAAGCTTTCTTT.

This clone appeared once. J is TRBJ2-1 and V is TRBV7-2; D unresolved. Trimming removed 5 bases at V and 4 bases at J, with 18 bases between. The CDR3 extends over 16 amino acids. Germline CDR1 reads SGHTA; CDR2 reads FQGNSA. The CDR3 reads CASSGPLTKSYNEQFF. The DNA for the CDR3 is TGTGCCAGCAGCGGGCCGCTGACCAAAAGTTACAATGAGCAGTTCTTC.

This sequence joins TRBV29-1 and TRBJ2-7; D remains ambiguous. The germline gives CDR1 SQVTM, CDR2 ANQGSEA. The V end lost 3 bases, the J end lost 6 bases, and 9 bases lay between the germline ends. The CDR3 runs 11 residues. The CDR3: CSVDADGEQYF. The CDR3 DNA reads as TGCAGCGTTGATGCGGATGGCGAGCAGTACTTC.

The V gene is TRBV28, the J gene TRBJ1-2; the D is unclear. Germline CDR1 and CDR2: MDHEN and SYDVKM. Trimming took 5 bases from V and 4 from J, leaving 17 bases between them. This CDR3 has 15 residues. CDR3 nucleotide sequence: TGTGCCAGCAGTGACCCCCCCGAGTCGGGCTATGGCTACACCTTC. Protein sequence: CASSDPPESGYGYTF.

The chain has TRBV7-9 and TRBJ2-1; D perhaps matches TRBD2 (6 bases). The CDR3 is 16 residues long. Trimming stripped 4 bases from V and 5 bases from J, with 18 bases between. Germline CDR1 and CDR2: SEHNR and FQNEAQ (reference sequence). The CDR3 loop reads CASSSSSGEKHNEQFF. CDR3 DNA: TGTGCCAGCAGCTCCTCATCGGGGGAGAAACACAATGAGCAGTTCTTC. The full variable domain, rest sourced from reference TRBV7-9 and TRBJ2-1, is DTGVSQNPRHKITKRGQNVTFRCDPISEHNRLYWYRQTLGQGPEFLTYFQNEAQLEKSRLLSDRFSAERPKGSFSTLEIQRTEQGDSAMYLCASSSSSGEKHNEQFFGPGTRLTVL.

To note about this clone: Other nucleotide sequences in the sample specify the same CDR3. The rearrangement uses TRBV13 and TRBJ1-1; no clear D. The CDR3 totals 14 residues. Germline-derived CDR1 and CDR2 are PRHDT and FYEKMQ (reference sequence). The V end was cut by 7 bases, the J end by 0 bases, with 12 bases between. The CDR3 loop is CASTSRSLNTEAFF. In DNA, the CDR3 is TGTGCCAGCACCTCGAGATCACTGAACACTGAAGCTTTCTTT.

The CDR3 is CASSERHEGPQPQHF. CDR3 sequence (DNA): TGTGCCAGCAGTGAGCGTCACGAAGGCCCTCAGCCCCAGCATTTT. The rearrangement links TRBV6-1 to TRBJ1-5; unclear D gene. The CDR3 length is 15 residues. V lost 3 bases, J lost 6 bases, and 15 bases lay in between. Germline V gene data show CDR1 as MNHNS and CDR2 as SASEGT.

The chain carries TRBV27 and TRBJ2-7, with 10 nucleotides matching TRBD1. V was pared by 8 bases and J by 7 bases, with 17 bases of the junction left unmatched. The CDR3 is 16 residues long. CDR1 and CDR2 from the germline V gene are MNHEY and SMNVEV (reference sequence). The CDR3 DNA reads TGTGCCAGCGGGCCCTCACCCGGGACAGGGGATCGGGAGCAGTACTTC. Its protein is CASGPSPGTGDREQYF.

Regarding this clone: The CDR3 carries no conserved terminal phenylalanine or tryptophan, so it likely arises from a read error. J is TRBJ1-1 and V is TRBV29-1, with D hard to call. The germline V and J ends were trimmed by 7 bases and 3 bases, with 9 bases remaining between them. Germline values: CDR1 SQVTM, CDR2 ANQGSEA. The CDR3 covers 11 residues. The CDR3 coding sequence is TGCAGCGCGAGCCGGGACACTGAAGCTTTCTCT. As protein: CSASRDTEAFS.

CDR3 nucleotides: TGTGCCACCAGCGGGGATGCAGGCGCCTCCTACAATGAGCAGTTCTTC. Protein product: CATSGDAGASYNEQFF. This chain uses TRBV15 with TRBJ2-1; D not certain. This CDR3 is 16 amino acids long. The germline V gene encodes CDR1 LNHNV and CDR2 YYDKDF (reference sequence). Trimming pared 5 bases from V and 0 bases from J, leaving 14 bases between.

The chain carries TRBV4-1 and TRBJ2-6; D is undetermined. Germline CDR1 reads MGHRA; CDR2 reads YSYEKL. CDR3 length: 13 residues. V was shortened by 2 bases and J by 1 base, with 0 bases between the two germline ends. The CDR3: CASSQSGANVLTF. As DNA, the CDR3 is TGCGCCAGCAGCCAATCTGGGGCCAACGTCCTGACTTTC.

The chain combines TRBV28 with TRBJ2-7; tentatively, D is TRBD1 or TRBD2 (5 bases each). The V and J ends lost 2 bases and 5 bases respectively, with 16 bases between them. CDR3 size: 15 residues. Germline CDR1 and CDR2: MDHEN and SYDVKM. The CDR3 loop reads CASSLGPGSVDEQYF. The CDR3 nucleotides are TGTGCCAGCAGTTTAGGCCCAGGGAGCGTGGACGAGCAGTACTTC.

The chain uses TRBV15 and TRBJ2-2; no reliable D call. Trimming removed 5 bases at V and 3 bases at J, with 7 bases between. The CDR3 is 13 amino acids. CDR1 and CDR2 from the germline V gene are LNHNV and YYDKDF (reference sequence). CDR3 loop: CATSGRYTGELFF. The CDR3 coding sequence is TGTGCCACCAGCGGAAGGTACACCGGGGAGCTGTTTTTT.

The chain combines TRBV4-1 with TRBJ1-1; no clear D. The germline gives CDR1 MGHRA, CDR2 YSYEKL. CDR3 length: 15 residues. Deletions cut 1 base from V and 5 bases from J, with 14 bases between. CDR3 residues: CASSQVGSTITEAFF. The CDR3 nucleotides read TGCGCCAGCAGCCAAGTCGGGTCCACGATTACTGAAGCTTTCTTT.

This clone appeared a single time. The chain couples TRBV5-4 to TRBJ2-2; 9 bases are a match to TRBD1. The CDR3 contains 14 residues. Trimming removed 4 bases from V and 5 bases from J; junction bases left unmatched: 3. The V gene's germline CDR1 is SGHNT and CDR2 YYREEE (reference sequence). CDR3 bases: TGTGCCAGCAGCGCGGACAGGGGTACCGGGGAGCTGTTTTTT. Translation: CASSADRGTGELFF.

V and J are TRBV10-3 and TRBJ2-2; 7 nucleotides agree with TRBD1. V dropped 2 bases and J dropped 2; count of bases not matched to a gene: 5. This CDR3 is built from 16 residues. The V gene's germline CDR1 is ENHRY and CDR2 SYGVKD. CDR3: CAISEGTAYNTGELFF. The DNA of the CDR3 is TGTGCCATCAGTGAGGGGACAGCCTACAACACCGGGGAGCTGTTTTTT.

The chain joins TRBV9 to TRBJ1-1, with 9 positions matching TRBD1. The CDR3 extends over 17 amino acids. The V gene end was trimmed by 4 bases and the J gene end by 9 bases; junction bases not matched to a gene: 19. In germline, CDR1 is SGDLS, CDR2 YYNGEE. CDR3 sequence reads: CASSTPSDRGSGRKAFF. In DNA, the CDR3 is TGTGCCAGCAGCACCCCTAGCGACAGGGGGTCGGGAAGGAAAGCTTTCTTT.

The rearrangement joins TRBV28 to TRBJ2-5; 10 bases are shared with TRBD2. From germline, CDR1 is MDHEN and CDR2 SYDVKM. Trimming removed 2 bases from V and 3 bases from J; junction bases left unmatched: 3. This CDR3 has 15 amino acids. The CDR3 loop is CASSLRTSGKETQYF. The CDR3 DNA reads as TGTGCCAGCAGTTTACGGACTAGCGGTAAAGAGACCCAGTACTTC. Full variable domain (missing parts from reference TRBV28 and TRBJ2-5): DVKVTQSSRYLVKRTGEKVFLECVQDMDHENMFWYRQDPGLGLRLIYFSYDVKMKEKGDIPEGYSVSREKKERFSLILESASTNQTSMYLCASSLRTSGKETQYFGPGTRLLVL.

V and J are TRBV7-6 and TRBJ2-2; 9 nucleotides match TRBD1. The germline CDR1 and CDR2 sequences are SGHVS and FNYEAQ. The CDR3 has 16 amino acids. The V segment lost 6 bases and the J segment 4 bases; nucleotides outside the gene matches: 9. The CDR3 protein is CASRGRDRVSTGELFF. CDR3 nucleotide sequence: TGTGCCAGCAGGGGGCGGGACAGGGTTTCCACCGGGGAGCTGTTTTTT.

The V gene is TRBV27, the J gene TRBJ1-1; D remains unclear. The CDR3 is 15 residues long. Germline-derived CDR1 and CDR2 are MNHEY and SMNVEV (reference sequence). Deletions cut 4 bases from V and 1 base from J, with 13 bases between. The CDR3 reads CASSSPPSGNTEAFF. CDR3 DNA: TGTGCCAGCAGTTCACCTCCCAGCGGGAACACTGAAGCTTTCTTT.

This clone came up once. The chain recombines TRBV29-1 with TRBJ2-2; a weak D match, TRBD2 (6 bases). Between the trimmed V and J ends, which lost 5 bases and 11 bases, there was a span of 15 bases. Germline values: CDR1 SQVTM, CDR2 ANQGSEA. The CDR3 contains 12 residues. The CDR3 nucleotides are TGCAGCGTTTCTGGAGAGGGAGGAGAGCTGTTTTTT. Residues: CSVSGEGGELFF.